The rows below give T cell receptor beta chains drawn from one sample of a study of human T cells and chemical hapten exposure. TCRdb ran MiXCR on the RACE reads and lists one entry per CDR3 protein. The repertoire holds approximately 340,000 distinct CDR3 sequences, with approximately 6.3% as singletons. Source: whole blood, taken in connection with sensitization to the hapten diphenylcyclopropenone (DPC). These receptor sequences come from a woman aged 18-29 years with alopecia areata. Some clones in this sample may be carry-over from other donors' samples. Both conserved end residues are part of each CDR3. Each record gives: V gene, clone size, J gene, D gene, CDR3 length, CDR3 DNA, CDR3 protein. The D gene is left open where the match is weak. Expanded clones get a size class; other rows say once, few or many, or leave the size out.

v_gene: TRBV7-8; abundance: many; j_gene: TRBJ2-5; d_gene: TRBD2; len: 16; CDR3nt: TGTGCCAGCAGCCGTCCGACTAGCGGGGGGTATGGGACCCAGTACTTC; CDR3aa: CASSRPTSGGYGTQYF
v_gene: TRBV29-1; abundance: -; j_gene: TRBJ2-2; d_gene: -; len: 12; CDR3nt: TGCAGCGTTGCCAACATGGTCGGGGAGCTGTTTTTT; CDR3aa: CSVANMVGELFF
v_gene: TRBV7-8; abundance: many; j_gene: TRBJ1-5; d_gene: -; len: 15; CDR3nt: TGTGCCAGCAGATTAGGTCCAGGGGAAAATCAGCCCCAGCATTTT; CDR3aa: CASRLGPGENQPQHF
v_gene: TRBV5-1; abundance: many; j_gene: TRBJ2-5; d_gene: -; len: 16; CDR3nt: TGCGCCAGCAGCTCCGGACAGCTTCTAGGCCAAGAGACCCAGTACTTC; CDR3aa: CASSSGQLLGQETQYF
v_gene: TRBV24-1; abundance: few; j_gene: TRBJ2-3; d_gene: -; len: 13; CDR3nt: TGTGCCACCAGTGAGCGTGGGACAGATACGCAGTATTTT; CDR3aa: CATSERGTDTQYF
v_gene: TRBV6-2/TRBV6-3; abundance: few; j_gene: TRBJ2-1; d_gene: -; len: 14; CDR3nt: TGTGCCAGCAGTCAGGCGTCCCCGTCGGGTGAGCAGTTCTTC; CDR3aa: CASSQASPSGEQFF
v_gene: TRBV6-6; abundance: few; j_gene: TRBJ1-1; d_gene: -; len: 12; CDR3nt: TGTGCCAGCAGTTCCGGGAACGGAGAAGCTTTCTTT; CDR3aa: CASSSGNGEAFF
v_gene: TRBV6-6; abundance: many; j_gene: TRBJ2-3; d_gene: TRBD1; len: 15; CDR3nt: TGTGCCAGCAGTTATAGACAGGGACACACAGATACGCAGTATTTT; CDR3aa: CASSYRQGHTDTQYF
v_gene: TRBV12-3/TRBV12-4; abundance: many; j_gene: TRBJ2-3; d_gene: -; len: 19; CDR3nt: TGTGCCAGCAGTACCCCCCGCGGAGCGGGTTTTAGTGGGCGTGGTACGCAGTATTTT; CDR3aa: CASSTPRGAGFSGRGTQYF
v_gene: TRBV7-9; abundance: many; j_gene: TRBJ2-1; d_gene: -; len: 12; CDR3nt: TGTGCCAGCAGCTTAGAGCTCAATGAGCAGTTCTTC; CDR3aa: CASSLELNEQFF
v_gene: TRBV27; abundance: many; j_gene: TRBJ2-3; d_gene: TRBD2; len: 20; CDR3nt: TGTGCCACCAAAAATTGGGTTGGCAGGGGACTAGCGCAAAGCACAGATACGCAGTATTTT; CDR3aa: CATKNWVGRGLAQSTDTQYF
v_gene: TRBV6-6; abundance: -; j_gene: TRBJ1-1; d_gene: -; len: 14; CDR3nt: TGTGCCAGCAGTTACTTCGGCAGGGACACTGAAGCTTTCTTT; CDR3aa: CASSYFGRDTEAFF
v_gene: TRBV7-2; abundance: -; j_gene: TRBJ2-3; d_gene: -; len: 15; CDR3nt: TGTGCCAGCAGCTTAGGGGACACTTCCACAGATACGCAGTATTTT; CDR3aa: CASSLGDTSTDTQYF
v_gene: TRBV3-1; abundance: many; j_gene: TRBJ1-4; d_gene: -; len: 11; CDR3nt: TGTGCCAGCAGCCAAGGGAAAAAACTGTTTTTT; CDR3aa: CASSQGKKLFF
v_gene: TRBV9; abundance: many; j_gene: TRBJ2-3; d_gene: TRBD1; len: 15; CDR3nt: TGTGCCAGCAGCGCTCTGGGGACAGGGACAGATACGCAGTATTTT; CDR3aa: CASSALGTGTDTQYF
v_gene: TRBV2; abundance: many; j_gene: TRBJ2-1; d_gene: -; len: 15; CDR3nt: TGTGCCAGCAGGGGGACTGCCGCCTCCTACAATGAGCAGTTCTTC; CDR3aa: CASRGTAASYNEQFF
v_gene: TRBV3-1; abundance: many; j_gene: TRBJ1-1; d_gene: -; len: 13; CDR3nt: TGTGCCAGCAGCCCCCAGGGGAGGACTGAAGCTTTCTTT; CDR3aa: CASSPQGRTEAFF
v_gene: TRBV29-1; abundance: few; j_gene: TRBJ1-1; d_gene: TRBD1; len: 18; CDR3nt: TGCAGCGTTGAAACAAGACCGGGACAGGGCAATGTGGGCACTGAAGCTTTCTTT; CDR3aa: CSVETRPGQGNVGTEAFF
v_gene: TRBV7-2; abundance: many; j_gene: TRBJ1-5; d_gene: -; len: 15; CDR3nt: TGTGCCAGCAGCTTAGCTACAGGAGAGATTCAGCCCCAGCATTTT; CDR3aa: CASSLATGEIQPQHF
v_gene: TRBV29-1; abundance: many; j_gene: TRBJ2-1; d_gene: -; len: 13; CDR3nt: TGCAGCGCGTCTCTAGGACAAGTGGGTGAGCAGTTCTTC; CDR3aa: CSASLGQVGEQFF